The sequence of this T cell receptor (beta chain) was determined in a study of cytomegalovirus exposure and HLA in healthy donors. Study details: About 85 million unique TCRs from HLA-typed donors were held in an early release of data.

Regarding the study as a whole: Cytomegalovirus status, reportedly, was diagnosed with high specificity and sensitivity by the classifier. In a later analysis, the majority of CMV-associated beta chains seemingly showed HLA restriction.

CDR3 length: 14 amino acids. The ends were cut back, 2 bases at V and 7 bases at J, with 15 bases in the middle. Germline CDR1 reads GTSNPN; CDR2 reads SVGIG (reference sequence). Comment on this clone: Its antigen is unidentified.

PCR used 60 Vbeta primers and 13 Jbeta primers. Profiled with immunoSEQ multiplex PCR; TCRdb holds only in-frame clones, not every one. The table records under 140,000 clones, roughly 80% of them present only once. The TCR sequence derives from a woman in her twenties or thirties in good health and CMV-seronegative. The rearrangement joins TRBV30 to TRBJ1-5, with D perhaps TRBD1 (6 bases). The sequenced sample consisted of PBMCs. The CDR3 coding sequence is TGTGCCTGGAGTCAACAGGGTAGTGGGCAGCCCCAGCATTTT. Amino acid sequence: CAWSQQGSGQPQHF. The entire variable domain, with the rest obtained from reference TRBV30 and TRBJ1-5, is as follows: SQTIHQWPATLVQPVGSPLSLECTVEGTSNPNLYWYRQAAGRGLQLLFYSVGIGQISSEVPQNLSASRPQDRQFILSSKKLLLSDSGFYLCAWSQQGSGQPQHFGDGTRLSIL.